This T cell receptor (beta chain) was found in a study of T cell responses to AZD1222 COVID-19 vaccine. Overall study findings and caveats: Baseline seropositives among AZD1222 recipients totaled only five to seven. It was only after the peak T cell response that any repertoires were sampled. White British people made up most donors, females outnumbered males, and clonal diversity was possibly underestimated.

A note on this clone: Its cognate antigen is unknown.

V was clipped by 3 bases and J by 0 bases, with 3 bases between them. The CDR3 consists of 14 residues. Germline lookup yields CDR1 LNHDA and CDR2 SQIVND (reference sequence). Here immunoSEQ multiplex PCR was the method, and the copy in TCRdb shows in-frame clones only, minus some. This table has around 160,000 clones, roughly 91% appearing once. The sequencing here drew on peripheral blood, taken on day 0 of AZD1222 vaccination. The TCR comes from an adult in good health. The J gene is TRBJ2-6, the V gene TRBV19; D is ambiguous. The CDR3 here is CASSIDSGANVLTF. CDR3 coding DNA: TGTGCCAGTAGTATCGACTCTGGGGCCAACGTCCTGACTTTC.